The 30 T cell receptor beta chains listed next were all sequenced from one sample in a study of T cell responses to AZD1222 COVID-19 vaccine. Sequencing was performed with immunoSEQ multiplex PCR; in TCRdb, only in-frame clones are kept and a portion is missing. This table holds hundreds of thousands of clones, 90% to 95% found once. Sample: peripheral blood, taken on day 0 of MenACWY control vaccination. These TCRs come from an adult in good health.

The genes are TRBV19 and TRBJ1-6; possible D gene TRBD1, 5 bases. Trimming shortened V by 6 bases and J by 2 bases, and 11 bases separated the two germline ends. This CDR3 is 15 amino acids long. Germline lookup yields CDR1 LNHDA and CDR2 SQIVND (reference sequence). CDR3: CASSPQGTYNSPLHF. CDR3 coding DNA: TGTGCCAGTAGCCCGCAGGGAACCTATAATTCACCCCTCCACTTT.

The V and J genes are TRBV15 and TRBJ1-2; D is unclear. CDR1 and CDR2 (germline): LNHNV, YYDKDF (reference sequence). The V end lost 3 bases, the J end lost 7 bases, and 12 bases lay between the germline ends. This CDR3 contains 13 residues. The CDR3 region is CATSRELRSGYTF. The DNA of the CDR3 is TGTGCCACCAGCAGGGAACTCAGGAGTGGCTACACCTTC.

The genes are TRBV6-5 and TRBJ1-1; unclear D gene. Trimming took 8 bases from V and 1 from J, leaving 5 bases between them. Germline-derived CDR1 and CDR2 are MNHEY and SVGAGI. The CDR3 sequence is 11 residues long. The CDR3 DNA reads TGTGCCAGCGAAGGGAACACTGAAGCTTTCTTT. This gives the protein CASEGNTEAFF.

V usage is TRBV5-4 and J usage is TRBJ1-6, with unresolved D. Germline CDR1 is SGHNT and CDR2 is YYREEE (reference sequence). The CDR3 is 15 amino acids. Trimming left V 4 bases short and J 8 bases short, with 16 bases between. The CDR3, as DNA: TGTGCCAGCAGCCCGCCGGGTAGGTGGGATTCACCCCTCCACTTT. It encodes CASSPPGRWDSPLHF.

The J gene is TRBJ1-1, the V gene TRBV28; TRBD1 is a possible D gene (6 bases). This CDR3 region has 12 residues. Germline assignment: CDR1 MDHEN and CDR2 SYDVKM. V was clipped by 7 bases and J by 5 bases, with 11 bases between them. CDR3 protein: CASKEGGTEAFF. The CDR3 nucleotides read TGTGCCAGCAAGGAAGGGGGGACTGAAGCTTTCTTT. Based on the CDR3 plus reference TRBV28 and TRBJ1-1, the full variable domain is DVKVTQSSRYLVKRTGEKVFLECVQDMDHENMFWYRQDPGLGLRLIYFSYDVKMKEKGDIPEGYSVSREKKERFSLILESASTNQTSMYLCASKEGGTEAFFGQGTRLTVV.

The J gene is TRBJ2-1, the V gene TRBV3-1 (or the pseudogene TRBV3-2); D possibly corresponds to TRBD1 (6 bases). Trimming removed 5 bases at V and 5 bases at J, with 10 bases between. Germline CDR1 is LGHDT and CDR2 is YNNKEL (reference sequence). The CDR3 consists of 13 residues. The CDR3 protein is CASSRQENNEQFF. CDR3 DNA: TGTGCCAGCAGCAGACAGGAAAACAATGAGCAGTTCTTC.

The chain is built from TRBV4-3 and TRBJ2-2; D gene ambiguous. Looked up from germline, CDR1 is LGHNA and CDR2 is YSLEER. V was clipped by 0 bases and J by 8 bases, with 7 bases between them. The length of the CDR3 is 13 residues. CDR3: CASSQESRGELFF. The CDR3 coding sequence is TGCGCCAGCAGCCAAGAAAGTAGGGGGGAGCTGTTTTTT.

The rearrangement uses TRBV6-6 and TRBJ2-3; D gene ambiguous. This CDR3 has 15 amino acids. Germline V gene lookup returns CDR1 MNHNY and CDR2 SVGAGI (reference sequence). Trimming removed 6 bases at V and 1 base at J, with 14 bases between. CDR3 region: CASSVATRRTDTQYF. CDR3 in DNA: TGTGCCAGCAGCGTCGCGACCCGGCGCACAGATACGCAGTATTTT.

The chain carries TRBV5-1 and TRBJ1-1; D remains unclear. The CDR3 is 13 residues long. Germline lookup yields CDR1 SGHRS and CDR2 YFSETQ. Trimming removed 0 bases from V and 3 bases from J, with 6 bases in between. CDR3 in DNA: TGCGCCAGCAGCTTGGCCGGTTACACTGAAGCTTTCTTT. Residues: CASSLAGYTEAFF.

This chain uses TRBV28 with TRBJ1-3; possible D gene TRBD1, 6 bases. The ends were cut back, 5 bases at V and 0 bases at J, with 14 bases in the middle. This CDR3 contains 16 residues. Germline values: CDR1 MDHEN, CDR2 SYDVKM. The CDR3 DNA reads TGTGCCAGCAGTCCCCCGGGGGCCGACTCTGGAAACACCATATATTTT. Translating it yields CASSPPGADSGNTIYF.

This chain connects TRBV6-5 to TRBJ2-3; no clear D. CDR1 is MNHEY, CDR2 SVGAGI, per germline. Between the trimmed V and J ends, which lost 6 bases and 1 base, there was a span of 5 bases. There are 12 residues in the CDR3. The CDR3 DNA reads as TGTGCCAGCAGGTCTGGCACAGATACGCAGTATTTT. The encoded protein is CASRSGTDTQYF.

This clone was observed once. The chain has TRBV30 and TRBJ2-7; perhaps TRBD1 as D (5 bases). Germline V gene sequence: CDR1 GTSNPN, CDR2 SVGIG (reference sequence). Trimming removed 2 bases at V and 3 bases at J, with 8 bases between. The CDR3 extends over 12 amino acids. The CDR3 loop reads CAWSRGIYEQYF. The CDR3 region has the DNA TGTGCCTGGAGTAGGGGCATCTACGAGCAGTACTTC.

The chain couples TRBV6-2 or TRBV6-3 to TRBJ1-1; D remains ambiguous. Germline V lookup: CDR1 MNHEY, CDR2 SVGEGT. The CDR3 runs 15 residues. V was clipped by 2 bases and J by 0 bases, with 10 bases between them. The DNA of the CDR3 is TGTGCCAGCAGTTACAGCCCGCGGGTGAACACTGAAGCTTTCTTT. Its protein is CASSYSPRVNTEAFF.

J is TRBJ1-2 and V is TRBV12-3 or TRBV12-4; TRBD1 aligns across 9 bases. The V segment lost 6 bases and the J segment 7 bases; nucleotides outside the gene matches: 6. The CDR3 sequence is 13 residues long. The CDR3 sequence is CASRAQGARGYTF. The CDR3 DNA is TGTGCCAGCAGAGCACAGGGGGCGCGTGGCTACACCTTC.

The chain is built from TRBV5-1 and TRBJ1-2; D ambiguous. V was pared by 0 bases and J by 4 bases, with 10 bases between. The CDR3 totals 14 residues. Germline lookup yields CDR1 SGHRS and CDR2 YFSETQ. CDR3 DNA: TGCGCCAGCAGCTTGGTTACTGGGGTCTATGGCTACACCTTC. Translation: CASSLVTGVYGYTF.

V is TRBV3-1 (or the pseudogene TRBV3-2) and J is TRBJ1-4; 7 positions match TRBD1. Germline lookup yields CDR1 LGHDT and CDR2 YNNKEL (reference sequence). After removal of 3 bases from V and 5 bases from J, the junction contained 6 bases not matched to a gene. The CDR3 is made up of 15 amino acids. The DNA of the CDR3 is TGTGCCAGCAGCCACCCAGGGGGTACCAATGAAAAACTGTTTTTT. Amino acid sequence: CASSHPGGTNEKLFF.

The chain links TRBV13 to TRBJ1-6; no clear D gene. The CDR3 has 18 amino acids. Trimming stripped 2 bases from V and 0 bases from J, with 14 bases between. The germline V gene encodes CDR1 PRHDT and CDR2 FYEKMQ (reference sequence). The CDR3 region is CASSLNSYTHSYNSPLHF. The CDR3 DNA follows: TGTGCCAGCAGCTTAAACTCCTACACCCACTCCTATAATTCACCCCTCCACTTT. Together with reference TRBV13 and TRBJ1-6, the CDR3 gives the full variable domain: AAGVIQSPRHLIKEKRETATLKCYPIPRHDTVYWYQQGPGQDPQFLISFYEKMQSDKGSIPDRFSAQQFSDYHSELNMSSLELGDSALYFCASSLNSYTHSYNSPLHFGNGTRLTVT.

V is TRBV20-1 and J is TRBJ2-7; D tentatively fits TRBD1 or TRBD2 (5 bases each). CDR3 length: 11 residues. Trimming removed 2 bases at V and 7 bases at J, with 9 bases between. Per the germline V gene, CDR1 is DFQATT and CDR2 is SNEGSKA (reference sequence). The CDR3 sequence: CSARLGREQYF. The CDR3 region has the DNA TGCAGTGCTAGATTGGGACGGGAGCAGTACTTC.

The V and J genes are TRBV6-5 and TRBJ1-1, with 9 bases that match TRBD1. V dropped 6 bases and J dropped 3; count of bases not matched to a gene: 5. Germline CDR1 reads MNHEY; CDR2 reads SVGAGI. This CDR3 contains 14 residues. CDR3 sequence: CASSSDRGDTEAFF. The CDR3 DNA follows: TGTGCCAGCAGCTCGGACAGGGGTGACACTGAAGCTTTCTTT.

This sequence joins TRBV7-2 and TRBJ2-7; 7 bases line up with TRBD2. This CDR3 contains 15 residues. V lost 2 bases, J lost 0 bases, and 4 bases stayed unmatched. Germline values: CDR1 SGHTA, CDR2 FQGNSA. DNA of the CDR3: TGTGCCAGCAGCTTATGGGGGGGGAGCTCCTACGAGCAGTACTTC. Translating it yields CASSLWGGSSYEQYF.

The chain uses TRBV3-1 (or the pseudogene TRBV3-2) and TRBJ2-7; 11 positions match TRBD1. Germline lookup yields CDR1 LGHDT and CDR2 YNNKEL (reference sequence). V was pared by 3 bases and J by 7 bases, with 5 bases of the junction left unmatched. The CDR3 is 14 residues long. CDR3 bases: TGTGCCAGCAGCCAGAGGGACAGGGGGAATGAGCAGTACTTC. Translation gives CASSQRDRGNEQYF.

The chain carries TRBV7-2 and TRBJ2-7, with 12 positions matching TRBD2. Germline CDR1 is SGHTA and CDR2 is FQGNSA. With 1 base clipped from V and 7 bases from J, the junction kept 2 bases outside the gene matches. The CDR3 covers 14 residues. CDR3 amino acids: CASSLGLAGDEQYF. CDR3 coding DNA: TGTGCCAGCAGCTTAGGACTAGCGGGGGATGAGCAGTACTTC.

This clone was seen just once. This chain links TRBV3-1 (or the pseudogene TRBV3-2) with TRBJ1-6; D not resolved. CDR3 length: 14 amino acids. The ends were cut back, 3 bases at V and 6 bases at J, with 9 bases in the middle. The germline V gene has CDR1 LGHDT and CDR2 YNNKEL (reference sequence). The CDR3, as DNA: TGTGCCAGCAGCCACGGTACGGTTAATTCACCCCTCCACTTT. This encodes CASSHGTVNSPLHF.

The chain employs TRBV6-5 and TRBJ2-7; 7 bases line up with TRBD1. The J segment lost 3 bases and the V segment lost 6 bases, leaving 2 bases of the junction unmatched. Germline V gene lookup returns CDR1 MNHEY and CDR2 SVGAGI. The CDR3 totals 12 residues. CDR3 protein: CASRGDSYEQYF. The CDR3, as DNA: TGTGCCAGCAGGGGGGACAGCTACGAGCAGTACTTC.

This chain links TRBV19 with TRBJ1-4, with 7 positions matching TRBD1. The CDR3 sequence is 17 residues long. Germline CDR1 is LNHDA and CDR2 is SQIVND (reference sequence). V shed 6 bases and J 8 bases; nucleotides not matched to a gene: 18. The CDR3 is CASRGQRGQLMGEKLFF. CDR3 nucleotide sequence: TGTGCCAGTAGGGGACAGAGAGGGCAATTAATGGGCGAAAAACTGTTTTTT.

This chain uses TRBV15 with TRBJ2-1; 10 bases map to TRBD2. The CDR3 has 18 residues. The V gene's germline CDR1 is LNHNV and CDR2 YYDKDF (reference sequence). Losses at the gene ends were 0 bases for V and 1 base for J; bases not matched to a gene: 6. The CDR3 DNA reads TGTGCCACCAGCAGAGATGGGTCACTAGCGGGGTCCTACAATGAGCAGTTCTTC. Its translation is CATSRDGSLAGSYNEQFF.

This chain connects TRBV30 to TRBJ1-6; D is uncertain. CDR3 length: 14 residues. CDR1 is GTSNPN, CDR2 SVGIG, per germline (reference sequence). Between the trimmed V and J ends, which lost 4 bases and 1 base, there was a span of 8 bases. CDR3 nucleotide sequence: TGTGCCTGGACTCCTTATTCCTATAATTCACCCCTCCACTTT. Amino acids: CAWTPYSYNSPLHF.

This clone was counted a single time. V usage is TRBV6-5 and J usage is TRBJ1-6, with D possibly matching TRBD1 (6 bases). With 7 bases removed from V and 6 bases from J, the gap between germline ends came to 13 bases. This CDR3 has 14 amino acids. CDR1 is MNHEY, CDR2 SVGAGI, per germline. The CDR3 here is CASIPDSRNSPLHF. CDR3 coding DNA: TGTGCCAGCATTCCGGACAGCCGTAATTCACCCCTCCACTTT.

V usage is TRBV19 and J usage is TRBJ1-5; 7 bases map to TRBD1. After removal of 7 bases from V and 6 bases from J, the junction contained 18 bases not matched to a gene. The CDR3 length is 17 residues. Germline CDR1 LNHDA, CDR2 SQIVND (reference sequence). For the CDR3, the DNA is TGTGCCAGTACGCCACCCGGGGGCTACAGGGGAGGTCAGCCCCAGCATTTT. It translates to CASTPPGGYRGGQPQHF. Together with reference TRBV19 and TRBJ1-5, the CDR3 gives the full variable domain: DGGITQSPKYLFRKEGQNVTLSCEQNLNHDAMYWYRQDPGQGLRLIYYSQIVNDFQKGDIAEGYSVSREKKESFPLTVTSAQKNPTAFYLCASTPPGGYRGGQPQHFGDGTRLSIL.

The rearrangement joins TRBV10-3 to TRBJ2-1; D is perhaps TRBD1 (5 bases). V was trimmed by 5 bases and J by 6 bases, leaving 8 bases between them. CDR1 is ENHRY and CDR2 is SYGVKD in the germline V gene. This CDR3 has 12 amino acids. The CDR3 reads CAISRQSNEQFF. The DNA of the CDR3 is TGTGCCATCAGTAGACAGTCCAATGAGCAGTTCTTC.